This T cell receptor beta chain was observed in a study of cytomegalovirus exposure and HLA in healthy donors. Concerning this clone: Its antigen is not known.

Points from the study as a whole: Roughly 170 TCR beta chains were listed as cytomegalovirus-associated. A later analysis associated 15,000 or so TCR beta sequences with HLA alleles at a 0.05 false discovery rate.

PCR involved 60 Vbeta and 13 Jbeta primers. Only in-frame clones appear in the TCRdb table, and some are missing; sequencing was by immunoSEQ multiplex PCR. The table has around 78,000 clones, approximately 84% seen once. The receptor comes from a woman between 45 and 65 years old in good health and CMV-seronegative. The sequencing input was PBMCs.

The DNA of the CDR3 is TGTGCCAGCAGTCCTCCGACAGGGACCGGGGAGCTGTTTTTT. Translation: CASSPPTGTGELFF. The gene calls are TRBV28 and TRBJ2-2; 7 bases fit TRBD1. V lost 5 bases and J lost 5; bases outside the gene matches: 5. The CDR3 consists of 14 residues. Per the germline V gene, CDR1 is MDHEN and CDR2 is SYDVKM.